A few counts support the clone carrying this T cell receptor beta chain. These data originate in a study of blood T cell repertoires in COVID-19. Study overall: Samples taken during acute and convalescent COVID-19 were collected in the United States, Italy and Spain. PBMCs, B-cell-depleted T cells, or T cells were the source of the cDNA or gDNA that made up the material.

CDR3 length: 16 amino acids. The V and J ends lost 3 bases and 5 bases respectively, with 17 bases between them. Germline-derived CDR1 and CDR2 are MNHEY and SMNVEV (reference sequence). As processed by the authors: It was from reference gene primer amplification that nucleated cell counts were estimated. Repertoires were generated with immunoSEQ multiplex PCR, while TCRdb's copy carries only in-frame clones and drops some. V and J calls and clone size are copied from that table; D and trimming were computed from the DNA. The data hold 15,000 or so clones, with 70% to 90% observed a single time. The sample was peripheral blood. This clonotype was sampled from a human donor in a cohort sampled during active COVID-19. The J gene is TRBJ2-1, the V gene TRBV27; D may be TRBD1 (5 bases). The CDR3 reads CASSLGLETGNNEQFF. The DNA of the CDR3 is TGTGCCAGCAGTTTGGGTCTGGAAACAGGTAACAATGAGCAGTTCTTC.